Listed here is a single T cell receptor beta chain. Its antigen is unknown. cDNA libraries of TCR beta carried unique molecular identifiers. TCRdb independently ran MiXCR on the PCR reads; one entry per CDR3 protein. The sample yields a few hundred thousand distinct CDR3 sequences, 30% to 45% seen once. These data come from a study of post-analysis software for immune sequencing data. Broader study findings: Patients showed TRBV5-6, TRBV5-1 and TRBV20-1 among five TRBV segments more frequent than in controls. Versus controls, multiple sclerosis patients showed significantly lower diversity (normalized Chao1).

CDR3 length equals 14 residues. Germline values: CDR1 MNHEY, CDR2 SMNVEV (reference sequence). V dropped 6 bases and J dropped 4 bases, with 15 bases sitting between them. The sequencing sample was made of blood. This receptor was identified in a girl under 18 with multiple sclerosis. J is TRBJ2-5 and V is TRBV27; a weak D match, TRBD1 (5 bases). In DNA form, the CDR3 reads TGTGCCAGCAGGGAGCAGGGATCTGCAGAGACCCAGTACTTC. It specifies CASREQGSAETQYF.